This T cell receptor beta chain was sequenced in a study of shared clonotypes between healthy human individuals. Study-level results: Clonotype sharing among the donors was expected to vary with sequencing depth. Among a handful of donors, roughly 5% of naive CD4 clonotypes were found in common.

The CDR3 is made up of 15 amino acids. Germline assignment: CDR1 MNHNY and CDR2 SVGAGI (reference sequence). Trimming removed 8 bases from V and 5 bases from J, with 21 bases in between. Worth noting for this clone: No antigen is known for it.

Selected positively for CCR7 and CD45RO-negative, naive CD8 cells excluded terminally differentiated effector memory CD45RA+ cells. Some 28,000 T cell genomes (around 190 ng DNA) went into each sorted-subset replicate. Generated by immunoSEQ multiplex PCR, the TCRdb table keeps only in-frame clones and is missing some. Among about 2.2 million clones listed, more than 85% were seen once. The gene calls are TRBV6-6 and TRBJ2-5; maybe TRBD2 (5 bases). The clonotype comes from a man younger than 30 in good health. Some clones in this sample may be carry-over from other donors' samples. Material for sequencing was naive CD8+ T cells from PBMCs. DNA for the CDR3: TGTGCCAGCTGTGAGGAGCGGATCCTTTTCGAGACCCAGTACTTC. It encodes CASCEERILFETQYF.